In this sample, the clone carrying this TCR beta chain turned up many times. Its antigen is as yet unknown. MiXCR, run by TCRdb on the 5' RACE reads, gives a single entry per CDR3 protein. The table includes 230,000 or so distinct CDR3 sequences, more than 20% detected once. This sample was taken from a study of CD8 T cells in ankylosing spondylitis. Study conclusions and caveats: Characteristic, it appeared, of ankylosing spondylitis blood was a TCR beta motif of eight or nine highly homologous variants.

This CDR3 comprises 12 residues. The germline gives CDR1 MNHEY, CDR2 SVGEGT. The V end was cut by 4 bases, the J end by 5 bases, with 8 bases between. The sample comprised blood, either unsorted or a sorted T cell fraction (not recorded which). The clonotype comes from a male donor with ankylosing spondylitis or in good health (not recorded which). The chain combines TRBV6-2 or TRBV6-3 with TRBJ2-5; D uncertain. The CDR3 here is CASSWSSETQYF. In DNA, the CDR3 is TGTGCCAGCAGTTGGAGTTCGGAGACCCAGTACTTC.